The T cell receptor beta chain under discussion was sequenced for a study of neurological immune-mediated disorders. 2 million unsorted PBMCs were stored in RNAlater at -80 °C before RNA extraction. Over 190 million TCR-beta sequences from 15-18 subjects came from every sequencing run. TCRdb ran MiXCR on the 5' RACE reads and lists one entry per CDR3 protein. This sample has approximately 48,000 distinct CDR3 sequences; 15% to 20% occur once, and the top ten carry about 4.7%. This clonotype was detected ten times or more. The sequencing input was PBMCs. This sequence was found in a man in his sixties in good health.

The CDR3 DNA reads TGCAGTGCTAGTCGTCAGGGCCGATACACTGAAGCTTTCTTT. Translation: CSASRQGRYTEAFF. The rearrangement joins TRBV20-1 to TRBJ1-1, with D possibly TRBD1 on 5 matching bases. The germline gives CDR1 DFQATT, CDR2 SNEGSKA (reference sequence). The CDR3 runs to 14 residues. The V end was cut by 3 bases, the J end by 3 bases, with 14 bases between.